This T cell receptor (beta chain) emerged from a study of blood T cells in healthy people across ages. Germline V gene lookup returns CDR1 DFQATT and CDR2 SNEGSKA (reference sequence). V dropped 0 bases and J dropped 11 bases, with 16 bases sitting between them. The CDR3 extends over 13 amino acids. The use of a sample-barcoded 5' primer and a J-beta primer mix characterized a second PCR of roughly 6 to 11 cycles. TCRdb re-derived calls from the 5' RACE reads in MiXCR, one entry per CDR3 protein. There are roughly 800,000 distinct CDR3 sequences in the sample; about 62% occur only once, and approximately 21% lies in the top ten.

This TCR derives from a man younger than 40 in good health. The V gene is TRBV20-1, the J gene TRBJ2-5; TRBD1 or TRBD2 may be the D gene (6 bases each). The sample consisted of blood. The CDR3 spells CSAREGGRNEQYF. CDR3 in DNA: TGCAGTGCTAGAGAGGGGGGCCGCAATGAGCAGTACTTC.